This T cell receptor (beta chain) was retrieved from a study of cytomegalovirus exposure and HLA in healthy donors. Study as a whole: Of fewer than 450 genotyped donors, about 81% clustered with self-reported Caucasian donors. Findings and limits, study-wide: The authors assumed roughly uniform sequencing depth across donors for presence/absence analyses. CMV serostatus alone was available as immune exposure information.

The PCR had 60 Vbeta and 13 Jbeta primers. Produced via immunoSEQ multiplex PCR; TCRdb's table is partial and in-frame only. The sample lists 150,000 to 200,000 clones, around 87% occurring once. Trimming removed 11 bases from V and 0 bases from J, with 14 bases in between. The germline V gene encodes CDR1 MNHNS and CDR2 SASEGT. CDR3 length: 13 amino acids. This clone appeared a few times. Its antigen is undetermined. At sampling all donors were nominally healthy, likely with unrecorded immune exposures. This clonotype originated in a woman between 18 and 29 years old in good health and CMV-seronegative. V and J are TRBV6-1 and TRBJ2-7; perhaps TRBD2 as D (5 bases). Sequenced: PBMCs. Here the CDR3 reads CASARELSYEQYF. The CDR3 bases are TGTGCCTCGGCCCGGGAACTCTCCTACGAGCAGTACTTC.